One and the same sample provided the 14 T cell receptor beta chains below, sequenced in a study of cytomegalovirus exposure and HLA in healthy donors. The PCR employed 60 Vbeta primers together with 13 Jbeta primers. Produced via immunoSEQ multiplex PCR; TCRdb's table is partial and in-frame only. There are roughly 120,000 clones in the sample, with less than 4.5% held by the top ten. The sequencing input was PBMCs. The receptor set was obtained from a man aged 18 to 30 in good health and CMV-seronegative.

This chain connects TRBV15 to TRBJ2-2, with D unresolved. The CDR3 is 15 residues long. V dropped 5 bases and J dropped 5 bases, with 15 bases sitting between them. CDR1 and CDR2 from the germline V gene are LNHNV and YYDKDF (reference sequence). The CDR3 reads CATSPPGQLTGELFF. In DNA form, the CDR3 reads TGTGCCACCAGCCCCCCTGGGCAGTTGACCGGGGAGCTGTTTTTT.

The chain couples TRBV14 to TRBJ2-4, with 11 bases identical to TRBD1. After removal of 0 bases from V and 0 bases from J, the junction contained 16 bases not matched to a gene. Germline CDR1 is SGHDN and CDR2 is FVKESK. The CDR3 spans 22 residues. CDR3 in amino acids: CASSQEGARDRGSKGAKNIQYF. The DNA for the CDR3 is TGTGCCAGCAGCCAAGAAGGGGCCCGGGACAGGGGGTCAAAGGGAGCCAAAAACATTCAGTACTTC.

The CDR3 is CASRFSGTGGNIQYF. CDR3 nucleotides: TGTGCCAGCAGGTTTTCCGGGACAGGGGGAAACATTCAGTACTTC. The gene calls are TRBV27 and TRBJ2-4; 11 bases align to TRBD1. Germline values: CDR1 MNHEY, CDR2 SMNVEV (reference sequence). The J segment lost 6 bases and the V segment lost 6 bases, leaving 7 bases of the junction unmatched. This CDR3 region has 15 residues.

The chain combines TRBV18 with TRBJ1-4; the D is unclear. This CDR3 is 14 amino acids long. Germline V CDR1 and CDR2: KGHSH, LQKENI. Trimming took 6 bases from V and 4 from J, leaving 12 bases between them. This chain's CDR3 is CASSTPPNNEKLFF. CDR3 bases: TGTGCCAGCTCCACGCCCCCTAATAATGAAAAACTGTTTTTT.

The rearrangement joins TRBV7-6 to TRBJ1-2; 8 bases fit TRBD1. This CDR3 has 18 amino acids. The junction had 15 bases not matched to a gene; V was cut back by 1 base and J by 5 bases. Per germline, CDR1 SGHVS and CDR2 FNYEAQ. The CDR3 spells CASSLGSKGTGGTYGYTF. For the CDR3, the DNA is TGTGCCAGCAGCTTAGGTTCCAAAGGGACAGGAGGGACGTATGGCTACACCTTC.

The chain combines TRBV20-1 with TRBJ1-5; D is perhaps TRBD1 (5 bases). From germline, CDR1 is DFQATT and CDR2 SNEGSKA (reference sequence). V shed 1 base and J shed 14 bases, with 9 bases lying between them. The CDR3 length is 10 residues. CDR3 nucleotide sequence: TGCAGTGCTAGAGCAGGGTCTGAGCATTTT. It codes for CSARAGSEHF.

The gene calls are TRBV5-1 and TRBJ2-5; 12 bases align to TRBD1. The CDR3 length is 15 residues. Trimming removed 6 bases from V and 3 bases from J; junction bases left unmatched: 6. Germline lookup yields CDR1 SGHRS and CDR2 YFSETQ. CDR3 nucleotide sequence: TGCGCCAGCATCGAAGGGACAGGGGGCGAAGAGACCCAGTACTTC. Protein sequence: CASIEGTGGEETQYF.

The V and J genes are TRBV5-1 and TRBJ2-1; 10 nucleotides match TRBD2. The trim removed 1 base at V and 0 bases at J, leaving 1 base unmatched. CDR1 and CDR2 (germline): SGHRS, YFSETQ. This CDR3 is 16 amino acids long. Here the CDR3 DNA reads TGCGCCAGCAGCTTGTCTAGCGGGAGCTCCTACAATGAGCAGTTCTTC. Translation gives CASSLSSGSSYNEQFF.

This chain uses TRBV18 with TRBJ2-5; D remains unclear. Germline V gene sequence: CDR1 KGHSH, CDR2 LQKENI. CDR3 length equals 14 residues. The V end was cut by 2 bases, the J end by 2 bases, with 9 bases between. This CDR3 is CASSPKEQQETQYF. Written as DNA, the CDR3 is TGTGCCAGCTCACCAAAGGAACAGCAAGAGACCCAGTACTTC.

This rearrangement joins TRBV7-9 to TRBJ2-5; maybe TRBD1 (5 bases). Gene TRBJ2-7 matches the end of the DNA better, so the J call may be wrong. This CDR3 contains 13 residues. In germline, CDR1 is SEHNR, CDR2 FQNEAQ (reference sequence). CDR3 DNA sequence: TGTGCCAGCAGCTCAAGACAGAACTACGAGCAGTACTTC. It is translated as CASSSRQNYEQYF.

The V gene is TRBV7-9, the J gene TRBJ2-1, with 9 bases matching TRBD1. CDR3 length: 14 amino acids. Unmatched junction bases numbered 5, after V lost 5 bases and J lost 6 bases. Germline CDR1 reads SEHNR; CDR2 reads FQNEAQ (reference sequence). CDR3 amino acids: CASSLTGGANEQFF. CDR3 bases: TGTGCCAGCAGCCTGACAGGGGGGGCCAATGAGCAGTTCTTC.

This chain links TRBV27 with TRBJ1-5; 7 nucleotides agree with TRBD1. Germline trimming cut 3 bases from V and 0 bases from J; bases unmatched to any gene: 8. Germline loops: CDR1 MNHEY, CDR2 SMNVEV (reference sequence). The length of the CDR3 is 17 residues. CDR3 sequence reads: CASSFWGQPNSNQPQHF. CDR3 nucleotide sequence: TGTGCCAGCAGTTTCTGGGGACAGCCTAATAGCAATCAGCCCCAGCATTTT.

The chain joins TRBV18 to TRBJ1-1; D is unclear. The germline CDR1 and CDR2 sequences are KGHSH and LQKENI. The germline V and J ends were trimmed by 2 bases and 0 bases, with 7 bases remaining between them. This CDR3 is built from 14 residues. The CDR3 DNA reads TGTGCCAGCTCACCAGCCGAGATGAACACTGAAGCTTTCTTT. This translates into CASSPAEMNTEAFF. Combining the CDR3 with reference TRBV18 and TRBJ1-1 gives the whole variable domain NAGVMQNPRHLVRRRGQEARLRCSPMKGHSHVYWYRQLPEEGLKFMVYLQKENIIDESGMPKERFSAEFPKEGPSILRIQQVVRGDSAAYFCASSPAEMNTEAFFGQGTRLTVV.

The chain combines TRBV5-1 with TRBJ2-7, with 7 bases lining up with TRBD2. The germline CDR1 and CDR2 sequences are SGHRS and YFSETQ. Trimming took 2 bases from V and 2 from J; bases not matched to a gene: 7. This CDR3 has 15 amino acids. CDR3 in amino acids: CASSFGAGVPYEQYF. The CDR3 DNA sequence: TGCGCCAGCAGCTTTGGGGCGGGGGTACCCTACGAGCAGTACTTC.